Listed here are 11 T cell receptor beta chains from one sample, sequenced in a study of yellow fever vaccine responses in identical twins. TCRdb ran MiXCR on the RT-PCR reads and lists one entry per CDR3 protein. This repertoire shows roughly 18,000 distinct CDR3 sequences, roughly three fifths found once; its top ten account for under 10%. Sequenced here: T cells from blood (PBMCs), unsorted or a sorted subset (not recorded which), sampled before or after yellow fever vaccination (not recorded which). The source of these receptors is a woman aged 18-29 years who received the yellow fever vaccine.

There are a few counts of this clonotype. The rearrangement links TRBV11-3 to TRBJ2-2, with D uncertain. Trimming stripped 4 bases from V and 0 bases from J, with 15 bases between. The CDR3 extends over 17 amino acids. Per the germline V gene, CDR1 is SGHNT and CDR2 is YENEEA. CDR3 DNA sequence: TGTGCCAGCAGCTCCATGGGCTTCACTACGAACACCGGGGAGCTGTTTTTT. Translation: CASSSMGFTTNTGELFF.

This chain joins TRBV29-1 and TRBJ2-3; D not certain. CDR1 and CDR2 (germline): SQVTM, ANQGSEA. With 3 bases removed from V and 2 bases from J, the gap between germline ends came to 6 bases. The CDR3 loop spans 12 amino acids. The CDR3: CSVEGYTDTQYF. The CDR3 coding sequence is TGCAGCGTTGAGGGGTACACAGATACGCAGTATTTT.

This rearrangement joins TRBV18 to TRBJ1-2; D gene ambiguous. Germline lookup yields CDR1 KGHSH and CDR2 LQKENI. Deletions cut 5 bases from V and 0 bases from J, with 10 bases between. This CDR3 contains 14 residues. In nucleotides, the CDR3 is TGTGCCAGCTCAGATGGGGTAGCTAACTATGGCTACACCTTC. It specifies CASSDGVANYGYTF. The whole variable domain, remainder taken from reference TRBV18 and TRBJ1-2, is NAGVMQNPRHLVRRRGQEARLRCSPMKGHSHVYWYRQLPEEGLKFMVYLQKENIIDESGMPKERFSAEFPKEGPSILRIQQVVRGDSAAYFCASSDGVANYGYTFGSGTRLTVV.

This chain joins TRBV6-2 or TRBV6-3 and TRBJ1-5; no firm D call. Trimming pared 0 bases from V and 3 bases from J, leaving 9 bases between. Germline assignment: CDR1 MNHEY and CDR2 SVGEGT. This CDR3 has 15 residues. CDR3 in DNA: TGTGCCAGCAGTTACTCTTGGCCTCCCAATCAGCCCCAGCATTTT. Its translation is CASSYSWPPNQPQHF.

By sample fraction, this clonotype is medium-sized. The V and J genes are TRBV2 and TRBJ2-7; D not resolved. Trimming took 1 base from V and 4 from J, leaving 11 bases between them. Germline CDR1 and CDR2: SNHLY and FYNNEI. The CDR3 extends over 14 amino acids. The DNA of the CDR3 is TGTGCCAGCAGTGAAGTAGTAGGGCAATACGAGCAGTACTTC. Residues: CASSEVVGQYEQYF.

This clonotype was recorded a few times. V usage is TRBV29-1 and J usage is TRBJ2-3; 10 bases agree with TRBD1. Trimming removed 6 bases from V and 5 bases from J; junction bases left unmatched: 5. The CDR3 spans 13 residues. CDR1 is SQVTM, CDR2 ANQGSEA, per germline. DNA of the CDR3: TGCAGCGTGGACAGGGGGGCGGAAGATACGCAGTATTTT. Its protein product is CSVDRGAEDTQYF.

This clonotype was seen a handful of times. The CDR3 region is CASSQDLGLGNEQFF. The CDR3 bases are TGTGCCAGCAGCCAAGATCTGGGCTTGGGTAATGAGCAGTTCTTC. The chain carries TRBV3-1 and TRBJ2-1; D ambiguous. Trimming pared 0 bases from V and 7 bases from J, leaving 13 bases between. The CDR3 extends over 15 amino acids. The V gene's germline CDR1 is LGHDT and CDR2 YNNKEL (reference sequence).

The J gene is TRBJ1-1, the V gene TRBV29-1; 7 nucleotides agree with TRBD1. Germline-derived CDR1 and CDR2 are SQVTM and ANQGSEA. The ends lost 4 bases at V and 1 base at J; junction bases unmatched: 6. This CDR3 region has 14 residues. CDR3 nucleotides: TGCAGCGTTGGGGCCGGGACAGCGAACACTGAAGCTTTCTTT. Its translation is CSVGAGTANTEAFF.

V is TRBV20-1 and J is TRBJ2-2; D is unresolved. Per the germline V gene, CDR1 is DFQATT and CDR2 is SNEGSKA (reference sequence). The V end lost 2 bases, the J end lost 7 bases, and 11 bases lay between the germline ends. CDR3 length: 13 amino acids. The DNA for the CDR3 is TGCAGTGCTAGACCGGCTCGGTTCGGGGAGCTGTTTTTT. Its translation: CSARPARFGELFF.

The rearrangement links TRBV15 to TRBJ1-1, with 10 nucleotides matching TRBD1. V lost 5 bases and J lost 6; bases outside the gene matches: 6. CDR1 is LNHNV and CDR2 is YYDKDF in the germline V gene (reference sequence). There are 14 residues in the CDR3. CDR3 sequence (DNA): TGTGCCACCAGCGACCGGGACAGGGGCTCTGAAGCTTTCTTT. Its protein product is CATSDRDRGSEAFF.

The table lists this clonotype with a count of one. The chain uses TRBV2 and TRBJ2-7; a possible D gene is TRBD1 (5 bases). Germline values: CDR1 SNHLY, CDR2 FYNNEI. The CDR3 spans 12 residues. Trimming took off 3 bases at V and 7 bases at J, with 10 bases between the two ends. The CDR3 here is CASSEMGREQYV. CDR3 nucleotides: TGTGCCAGCAGTGAGATGGGGCGAGAGCAGTACGTC.